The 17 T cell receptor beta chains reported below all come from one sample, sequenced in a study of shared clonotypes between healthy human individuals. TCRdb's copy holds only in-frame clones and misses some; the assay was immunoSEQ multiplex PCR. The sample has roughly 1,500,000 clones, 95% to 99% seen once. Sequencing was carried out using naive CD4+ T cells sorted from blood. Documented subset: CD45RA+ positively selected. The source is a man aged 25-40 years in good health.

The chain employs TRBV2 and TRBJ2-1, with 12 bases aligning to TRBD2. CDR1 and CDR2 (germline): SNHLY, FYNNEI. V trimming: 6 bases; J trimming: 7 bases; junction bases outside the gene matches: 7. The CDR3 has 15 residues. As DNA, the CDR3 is TGTGCCAGCAGGAATCGGACTAGCGGGAATAATGAGCAGTTCTTC. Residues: CASRNRTSGNNEQFF.

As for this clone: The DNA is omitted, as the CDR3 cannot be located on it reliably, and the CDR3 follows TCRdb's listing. The CDR3 protein is CASSLWASGAVDPAF. V and J are TRBV7-9 and TRBJ2-7; the table's TRBD2 call for D was not verified on the DNA. Germline V CDR1 and CDR2: SEHNR, FQNEAQ (reference sequence). From its first to its last residue, the CDR3 has 15 amino acids.

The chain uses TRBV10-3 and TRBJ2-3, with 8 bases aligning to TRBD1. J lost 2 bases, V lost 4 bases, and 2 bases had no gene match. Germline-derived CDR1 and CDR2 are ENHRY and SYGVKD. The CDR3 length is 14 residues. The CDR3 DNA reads TGTGCCATCAGTGGACAGGGGCCCACAGATACGCAGTATTTT. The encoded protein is CAISGQGPTDTQYF.

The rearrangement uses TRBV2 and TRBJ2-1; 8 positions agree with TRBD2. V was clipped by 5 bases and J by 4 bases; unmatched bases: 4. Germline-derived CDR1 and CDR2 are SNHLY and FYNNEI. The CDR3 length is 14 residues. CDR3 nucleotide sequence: TGTGCCAGCAGTTACGGACTAGCTTACAATGAGCAGTTCTTC. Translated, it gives CASSYGLAYNEQFF.

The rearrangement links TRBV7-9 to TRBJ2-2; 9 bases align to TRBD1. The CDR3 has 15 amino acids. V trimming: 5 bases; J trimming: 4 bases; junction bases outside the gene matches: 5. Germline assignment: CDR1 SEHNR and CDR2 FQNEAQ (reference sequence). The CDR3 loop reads CASSLGQGPTGELFF. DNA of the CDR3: TGTGCCAGCAGCCTCGGACAGGGGCCCACCGGGGAGCTGTTTTTT.

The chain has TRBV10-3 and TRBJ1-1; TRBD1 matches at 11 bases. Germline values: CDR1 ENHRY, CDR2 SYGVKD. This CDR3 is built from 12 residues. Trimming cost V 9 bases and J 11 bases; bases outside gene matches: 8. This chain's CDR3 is CAIRDRGSPAFF. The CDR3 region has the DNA TGTGCCATTAGGGACAGGGGGTCCCCGGCTTTCTTT.

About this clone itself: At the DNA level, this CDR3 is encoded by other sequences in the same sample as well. The CDR3 reads CASSLFPDTQYF. The DNA of the CDR3 is TGCGCCAGCAGCTTGTTCCCGGATACGCAGTATTTT. The chain carries TRBV5-1 and TRBJ2-3; no clear D. The CDR3 runs 12 residues. V was shortened by 1 base and J by 6 bases, with 6 bases between the two germline ends. Germline V gives CDR1 SGHRS, CDR2 YFSETQ.

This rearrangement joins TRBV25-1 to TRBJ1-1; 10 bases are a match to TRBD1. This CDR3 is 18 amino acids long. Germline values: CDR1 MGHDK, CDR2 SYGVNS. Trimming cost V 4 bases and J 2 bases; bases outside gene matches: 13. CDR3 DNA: TGTGCCAGCAGTGCCCGGACAGGGGGTTCTTCGCGAAACACTGAAGCTTTCTTT. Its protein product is CASSARTGGSSRNTEAFF.

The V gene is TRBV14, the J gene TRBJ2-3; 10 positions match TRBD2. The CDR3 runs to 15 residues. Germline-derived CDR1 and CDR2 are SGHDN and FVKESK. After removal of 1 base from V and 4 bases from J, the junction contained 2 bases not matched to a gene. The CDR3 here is CASSQVLAGADTQYF. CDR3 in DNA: TGTGCCAGCAGCCAAGTGCTAGCGGGAGCAGATACGCAGTATTTT. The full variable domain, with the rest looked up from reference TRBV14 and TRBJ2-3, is EAGVTQFPSHSVIEKGQTVTLRCDPISGHDNLYWYRRVMGKEIKFLLHFVKESKQDESGMPNNRFLAERTGGTYSTLKVQPAELEDSGVYFCASSQVLAGADTQYFGPGTRLTVL.

The CDR3 protein is CASSQEGTGLYGYTF. The CDR3, as DNA: TGTGCCAGCAGCCAGGAGGGGACAGGGCTCTATGGCTACACCTTC. V usage is TRBV4-2 and J usage is TRBJ1-2, with 9 nucleotides matching TRBD1. Germline V gene data show CDR1 as LGHNA and CDR2 as YNFKEQ. The ends lost 3 bases at V and 4 bases at J; junction bases unmatched: 6. The CDR3 consists of 15 residues.

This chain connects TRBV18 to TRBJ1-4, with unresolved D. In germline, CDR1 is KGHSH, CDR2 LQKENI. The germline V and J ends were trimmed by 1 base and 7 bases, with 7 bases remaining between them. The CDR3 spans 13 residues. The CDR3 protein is CASSPRESEKLFF. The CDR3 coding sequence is TGTGCCAGCTCACCACGGGAAAGTGAAAAACTGTTTTTT. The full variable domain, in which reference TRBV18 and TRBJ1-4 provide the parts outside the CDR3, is NAGVMQNPRHLVRRRGQEARLRCSPMKGHSHVYWYRQLPEEGLKFMVYLQKENIIDESGMPKERFSAEFPKEGPSILRIQQVVRGDSAAYFCASSPRESEKLFFGSGTQLSVL.

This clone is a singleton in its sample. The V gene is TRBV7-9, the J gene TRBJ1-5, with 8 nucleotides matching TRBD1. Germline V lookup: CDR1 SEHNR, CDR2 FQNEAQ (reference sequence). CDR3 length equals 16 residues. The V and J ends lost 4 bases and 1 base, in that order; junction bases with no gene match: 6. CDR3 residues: CASSSVTGASNQPQHF. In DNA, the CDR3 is TGTGCCAGCAGCTCGGTGACAGGGGCGAGCAATCAGCCCCAGCATTTT.

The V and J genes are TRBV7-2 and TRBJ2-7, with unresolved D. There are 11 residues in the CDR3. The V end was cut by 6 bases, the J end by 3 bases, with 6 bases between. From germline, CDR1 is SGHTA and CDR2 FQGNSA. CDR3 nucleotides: TGTGCCAGCAGACGCGACTACGAGCAGTACTTC. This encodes CASRRDYEQYF. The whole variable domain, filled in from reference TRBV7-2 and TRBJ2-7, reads GAGVSQSPSNKVTEKGKDVELRCDPISGHTALYWYRQSLGQGLEFLIYFQGNSAPDKSGLPSDRFSAERTGGSVSTLTIQRTQQEDSAVYLCASRRDYEQYFGPGTRLTVT.

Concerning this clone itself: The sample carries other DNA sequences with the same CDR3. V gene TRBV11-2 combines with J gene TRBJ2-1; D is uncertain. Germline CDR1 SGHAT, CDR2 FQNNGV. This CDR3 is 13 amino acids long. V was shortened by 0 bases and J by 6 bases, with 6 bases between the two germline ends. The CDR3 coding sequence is TGTGCCAGCAGCTTAGATCGTGGCAATGAGCAGTTCTTC. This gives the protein CASSLDRGNEQFF.

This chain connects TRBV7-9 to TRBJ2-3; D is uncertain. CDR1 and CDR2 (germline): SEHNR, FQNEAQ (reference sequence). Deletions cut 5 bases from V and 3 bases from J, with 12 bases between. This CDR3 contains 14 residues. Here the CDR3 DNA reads TGTGCCAGCAGCCCCCTTCAGTTTACAGATACGCAGTATTTT. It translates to CASSPLQFTDTQYF.

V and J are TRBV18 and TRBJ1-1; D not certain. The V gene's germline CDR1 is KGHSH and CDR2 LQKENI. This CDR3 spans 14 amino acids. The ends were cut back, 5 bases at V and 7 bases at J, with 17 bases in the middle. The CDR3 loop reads CASSATGLSGEAFF. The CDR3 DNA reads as TGTGCCAGCTCAGCCACCGGGTTATCGGGTGAAGCTTTCTTT.

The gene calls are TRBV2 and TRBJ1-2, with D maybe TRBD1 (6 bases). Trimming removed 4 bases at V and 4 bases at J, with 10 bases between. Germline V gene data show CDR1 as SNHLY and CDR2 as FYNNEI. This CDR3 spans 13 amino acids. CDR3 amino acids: CASSVEDSYGYTF. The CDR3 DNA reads TGTGCCAGCAGTGTGGAGGACAGCTATGGCTACACCTTC.